This T cell receptor beta chain is from a study of CD8 T cells in Susac syndrome. Whole-study findings and limits: Clonal expansion was not seen in any Susac syndrome CD4+ T cell repertoire.

Random-hexamer reverse transcription was applied to about 0.45 to 1 ug RNA. TCRdb passed the immunoSEQ multiplex PCR reads through MiXCR, listing each CDR3 protein once. This repertoire shows some 180,000 distinct CDR3 sequences, roughly 94% found once; its top ten account for 0.085% to 0.1%. Worth noting for this clonotype: Its antigen is currently unknown.

V shed 3 bases and J 2 bases; nucleotides not matched to a gene: 7. Germline V CDR1 and CDR2: DFQATT, SNEGSKA (reference sequence). This CDR3 contains 14 residues. The material sequenced was CD4+ T cells from PBMCs. The clonotype originates from a human donor with Susac syndrome. The chain carries TRBV20-1 and TRBJ2-7; 7 nucleotides line up with TRBD2. The DNA for the CDR3 is TGCAGTGCTAGTCCTGCGGGAGCCGCCTACGAGCAGTACTTC. Its protein is CSASPAGAAYEQYF.